Listed here are 8 T cell receptor beta chains from one sample, sequenced in a study of shared clonotypes between healthy human individuals. Produced via immunoSEQ multiplex PCR; TCRdb's table is partial and in-frame only. This table holds 950,000 to 1,200,000 clones, roughly 80% found once. Sequenced sample: memory CD4+ T cells from PBMCs. The subset: CD45RA-negative fraction. The receptors were sampled from a young man in good health. Some clones in this sample may be carry-over from other donors' samples.

Remarks on this clone: This may arise from a read error, as a much more abundant clone is one base away. The chain recombines TRBV5-8 with TRBJ1-1; D is perhaps TRBD1 (6 bases). The ends were cut back, 3 bases at V and 1 base at J, with 7 bases in the middle. CDR1 is SGHTS, CDR2 YDEGEE, per germline. The CDR3 runs to 13 residues. The CDR3 is CASSSQGNTEAFF. As DNA, the CDR3 is TGTGCCAGCAGCTCACAGGGGAACACTGAAGCTTTCTTT. Full variable domain (missing parts from reference TRBV5-8 and TRBJ1-1): EAGVTQSPTHLIKTRGQQATLRCSPISGHTSVYWYQQALGLGLQFLLWYDEGEERNRGNFPPRFSGRQFPNYSSELNVNALELEDSALYLCASSSQGNTEAFFGQGTRLTVV.

The V call is TRBV2, the J call TRBJ1-1; 7 positions match TRBD1. V lost 4 bases, J lost 5 bases, and 7 bases stayed unmatched. The CDR3 is 14 residues long. CDR1 is SNHLY and CDR2 is FYNNEI in the germline V gene. Here the CDR3 reads CASSGQGQGTEAFF. CDR3 DNA: TGTGCCAGCAGTGGACAGGGCCAGGGGACTGAAGCTTTCTTT.

The chain joins TRBV25-1 to TRBJ2-3, with D possibly called TRBD1 or TRBD2 (5 bases each). Germline V CDR1 and CDR2: MGHDK, SYGVNS. V was shortened by 4 bases and J by 14 bases, with 16 bases between the two germline ends. This CDR3 has 12 residues. The CDR3 protein is CASSGWGTVWYF. As DNA, the CDR3 is TGTGCCAGCAGTGGGTGGGGGACGGTTTGGTATTTT.

The V and J genes are TRBV4-2 and TRBJ1-1, with 7 bases matching TRBD1. The CDR3 has 17 residues. V trimming: 4 bases; J trimming: 0 bases; junction bases outside the gene matches: 11. From germline, CDR1 is LGHNA and CDR2 YNFKEQ. The CDR3 sequence is CASSRVPGQNLNTEAFF. The DNA for the CDR3 is TGTGCCAGCAGCCGTGTCCCGGGACAGAACTTGAACACTGAAGCTTTCTTT.

V gene TRBV4-1 combines with J gene TRBJ2-5; D might be TRBD2 (5 bases). Gene TRBJ2-7 matches the end of the DNA better, so the J call may be wrong. The germline V gene has CDR1 MGHRA and CDR2 YSYEKL. This CDR3 region has 11 residues. The CDR3 sequence: CASSLGDEQYF. The CDR3 DNA sequence: TGCGCCAGCAGCCTCGGGGACGAGCAGTACTTC.

J is TRBJ2-7 and V is TRBV9; D is unclear. V shed 7 bases and J shed 3 bases, with 14 bases lying between them. CDR1 SGDLS and CDR2 YYNGEE come from the germline V gene. This CDR3 has 13 amino acids. CDR3 sequence (DNA): TGTGCCAGCGGGCAGGCGGAAAGCTACGAGCAGTACTTC. Amino acids: CASGQAESYEQYF.

This clone was found a few times. The V and J genes are TRBV2 and TRBJ1-5; D is perhaps TRBD1 (5 bases). The CDR3 consists of 14 residues. CDR1 is SNHLY, CDR2 FYNNEI, per germline. V lost 5 bases to trimming and J lost 5 bases, with 13 bases between them. In DNA, the CDR3 is TGTGCCAGCAGTCTTGGGGCAGGGCATCAGCCCCAGCATTTT. Its protein product is CASSLGAGHQPQHF.

The chain links TRBV9 to TRBJ2-1; unclear D gene. This CDR3 comprises 15 residues. V was cut by 0 bases and J by 1 base, with 8 bases left in between. CDR1 SGDLS and CDR2 YYNGEE come from the germline V gene. CDR3 DNA sequence: TGTGCCAGCAGCGTAGCGGTCGGTTCCTACAATGAGCAGTTCTTC. Translating gives CASSVAVGSYNEQFF.